The clone carrying this TCR beta chain was detected many times. Its antigen is as yet unknown. The J segment lost 5 bases and the V segment lost 4 bases, leaving 6 bases of the junction unmatched. In germline, CDR1 is SGHTA, CDR2 FQGNSA. The CDR3 runs to 14 residues. Primers used in a second PCR of about 6 to 11 cycles were a sample-barcoded 5' primer and a J-beta primer mix. Individual samples furnished no less than 2.5 million CDR3-containing paired-end reads apiece. TCRdb re-analysed the 5' RACE reads in MiXCR, keeping a single row per CDR3 protein. The sample contains hundreds of thousands of distinct CDR3 sequences, about a third of which appear only once. The source of the sample is a study of blood T cells in healthy people across ages. Notes on the study in general: It was found that TCR beta diversity correlated strongly with the percentage of naive T cells.

Sequenced material: blood. The clonotype was recovered from an elderly woman in good health. V usage is TRBV7-2 and J usage is TRBJ1-2, with 8 bases fitting TRBD1. The CDR3: CASSSPGGGYGYTF. As DNA, the CDR3 is TGTGCCAGCAGCTCCCCAGGGGGCGGTTATGGCTACACCTTC. Drawing the rest from reference TRBV7-2 and TRBJ1-2, the complete variable domain is GAGVSQSPSNKVTEKGKDVELRCDPISGHTALYWYRQSLGQGLEFLIYFQGNSAPDKSGLPSDRFSAERTGGSVSTLTIQRTQQEDSAVYLCASSSPGGGYGYTFGSGTRLTVV.